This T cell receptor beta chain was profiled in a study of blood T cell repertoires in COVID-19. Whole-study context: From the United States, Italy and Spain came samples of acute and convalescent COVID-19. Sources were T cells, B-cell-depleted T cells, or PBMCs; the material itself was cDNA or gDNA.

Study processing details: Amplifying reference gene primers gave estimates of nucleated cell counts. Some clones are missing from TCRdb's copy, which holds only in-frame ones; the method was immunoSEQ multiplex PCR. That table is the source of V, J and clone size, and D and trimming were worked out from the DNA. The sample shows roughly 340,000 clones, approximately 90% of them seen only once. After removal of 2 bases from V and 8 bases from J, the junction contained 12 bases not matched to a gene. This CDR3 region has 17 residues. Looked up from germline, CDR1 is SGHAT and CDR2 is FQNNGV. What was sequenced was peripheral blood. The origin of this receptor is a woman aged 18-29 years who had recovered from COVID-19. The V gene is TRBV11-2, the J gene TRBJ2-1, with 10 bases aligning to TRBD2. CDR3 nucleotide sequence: TGTGCCAGCAGCTTATCCGTTAGGAGCCTAGCGGGAGATGAGCAGTTCTTC. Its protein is CASSLSVRSLAGDEQFF.